This TCR beta chain appears in the sequencing data of a study of blood T cell repertoires in COVID-19. This CDR3 contains 15 residues. Germline trimming cut 0 bases from V and 10 bases from J; bases unmatched to any gene: 9. Per the germline V gene, CDR1 is SGHRS and CDR2 is YFSETQ. Only in-frame clones appear in the TCRdb table, and some are missing; sequencing was by immunoSEQ multiplex PCR. This repertoire shows about 74,000 clones, 70% to 90% found once; its top ten account for roughly 2.7%. This clonotype was sampled from a man in his 70s with active or convalescent COVID-19. The sample taken for sequencing was peripheral blood. The V and J genes are TRBV5-1 and TRBJ2-1, with 8 bases identical to TRBD2. The CDR3 nucleotides read TGCGCCAGCAGCTTGGACGGACTAGCAATCAAGGAGCAGTTCTTC. The encoded protein is CASSLDGLAIKEQFF.